The next 31 T cell receptor beta chains were all read from a single sample in a study of blood T cell repertoires in COVID-19 (TCRdb year 2020). The method was the immunoSEQ multiplex PCR assay. TCRdb mirrors the immuneACCESS table, restricted to in-frame sequences. Some clones are absent from its copies; in checked studies, under half trace to an unresolved V gene, and the reason for the others is unknown. Recorded for this sample are more than 300,000 clones; around 83% of them occurred a single time. 1.2% of the sample rests with the top ten. Sequencing used peripheral blood. The receptors originated from a woman between 50 and 59 years old with acute or convalescent COVID-19.

V gene TRBV24-1 combines with J gene TRBJ2-2; 12 bases match TRBD2. Germline CDR1 and CDR2: KGHDR and SFDVKD. The CDR3 spans 17 residues. Trimming removed 2 bases from V and 5 bases from J; junction bases left unmatched: 5. The CDR3 loop reads CATSDSSGRARTGELFF. DNA for the CDR3: TGTGCCACCAGTGATTCTAGCGGGAGGGCCCGGACCGGGGAGCTGTTTTTT.

V gene TRBV19 combines with J gene TRBJ1-3; D remains ambiguous. The CDR3 covers 13 residues. Trimming left V 5 bases short and J 1 base short, with 6 bases between. Germline lookup yields CDR1 LNHDA and CDR2 SQIVND (reference sequence). In DNA, the CDR3 is TGTGCCAGTAGTGTACTGTCTGGAAACACCATATATTTT. Protein sequence: CASSVLSGNTIYF.

This clone has more than one count but fewer than ten. The genes are TRBV2 and TRBJ2-2; 7 bases match TRBD2. Germline loops: CDR1 SNHLY, CDR2 FYNNEI. After removal of 3 bases from V and 4 bases from J, the junction contained 8 bases not matched to a gene. The CDR3 totals 16 residues. CDR3 nucleotide sequence: TGTGCCAGCAGTGAGCCCGGGAGGTCGGGCACCGGGGAGCTGTTTTTT. Translating gives CASSEPGRSGTGELFF.

This clone appeared a few times. J is TRBJ1-2 and V is TRBV3-1 (or the pseudogene TRBV3-2); D might be TRBD1 (5 bases). This CDR3 is built from 16 residues. The germline V and J ends were trimmed by 0 bases and 10 bases, with 21 bases remaining between them. CDR1 is LGHDT and CDR2 is YNNKEL in the germline V gene (reference sequence). This CDR3 reads CASSQEYPSDSETYTF. CDR3 DNA: TGTGCCAGCAGCCAAGAGTACCCCTCCGACAGCGAGACCTACACCTTC.

The chain has TRBV5-4 and TRBJ2-1, with 8 bases matching TRBD2. The ends lost 2 bases at V and 13 bases at J; junction bases unmatched: 8. The CDR3 has 13 residues. From germline, CDR1 is SGHNT and CDR2 YYREEE (reference sequence). DNA of the CDR3: TGTGCCAGCAGCTTAGAGAGCGGGAGCATTCAGTTCTTC. Protein sequence: CASSLESGSIQFF. Combining the CDR3 with reference TRBV5-4 and TRBJ2-1 gives the whole variable domain ETGVTQSPTHLIKTRGQQVTLRCSSQSGHNTVSWYQQALGQGPQFIFQYYREEENGRGNFPPRFSGLQFPNYSSELNVNALELDDSALYLCASSLESGSIQFFGPGTRLTVL.

This chain uses TRBV13 with TRBJ2-7, with 9 positions matching TRBD1. CDR1 and CDR2 (germline): PRHDT, FYEKMQ (reference sequence). The CDR3 totals 15 residues. After removal of 5 bases from V and 4 bases from J, the junction contained 9 bases not matched to a gene. The CDR3 nucleotides are TGTGCCAGCAGCCTAACGGGACAGGGACTATACGAGCAGTACTTC. This encodes CASSLTGQGLYEQYF. The entire variable domain, with the rest obtained from reference TRBV13 and TRBJ2-7, is as follows: AAGVIQSPRHLIKEKRETATLKCYPIPRHDTVYWYQQGPGQDPQFLISFYEKMQSDKGSIPDRFSAQQFSDYHSELNMSSLELGDSALYFCASSLTGQGLYEQYFGPGTRLTVT.

The sample holds one count of this clone. The chain recombines TRBV6-6 with TRBJ1-6, with D perhaps matching TRBD1 (5 bases). Germline-derived CDR1 and CDR2 are MNHNY and SVGAGI (reference sequence). The CDR3 spans 15 residues. V was trimmed by 7 bases and J by 5 bases, leaving 15 bases between them. CDR3 DNA: TGTGCCAGCACCACCGGGAGGGACGATAATTCACCCCTCCACTTT. Protein product: CASTTGRDDNSPLHF.

The rearrangement uses TRBV30 and TRBJ2-1; tentatively, D is TRBD1 (6 bases). This CDR3 has 13 residues. V lost 4 bases and J lost 4, with 11 bases in between. Germline V gene data show CDR1 as GTSNPN and CDR2 as SVGIG (reference sequence). For the CDR3, the DNA is TGTGCCTGGACGGCAGGGGCTTACAATGAGCAGTTCTTC. It is translated as CAWTAGAYNEQFF.

In DNA, the CDR3 is TGTGCCAGCAGCTTGACTGGTAATGAAAAACTGTTTTTT. Translated: CASSLTGNEKLFF. This sequence joins TRBV7-9 and TRBJ1-4; no clear D. This CDR3 region has 13 residues. CDR1 SEHNR and CDR2 FQNEAQ come from the germline V gene (reference sequence). The V end was cut by 3 bases, the J end by 4 bases, with 6 bases between.

The CDR3 spells CASSKGSGISTDTQYF. CDR3 bases: TGTGCCAGCAGTAAGGGGAGCGGGATTAGCACAGATACGCAGTATTTT. J is TRBJ2-3 and V is TRBV6-2 or TRBV6-3, with TRBD2 identical over 7 bases. CDR1 and CDR2 from the germline V gene are MNHEY and SVGEGT. V lost 5 bases to trimming and J lost 0 bases; unmatched junction nucleotides: 8. The CDR3 is made up of 16 amino acids.

The rearrangement links TRBV7-7 to TRBJ2-5, with 10 bases identical to TRBD1. CDR1 SSHAT and CDR2 FNYEAQ come from the germline V gene (reference sequence). The ends lost 5 bases at V and 3 bases at J; junction bases unmatched: 6. The CDR3 contains 15 residues. The CDR3 region is CASSRGQGREETQYF. Here the CDR3 DNA reads TGTGCCAGCAGCCGGGGACAGGGGCGAGAAGAGACCCAGTACTTC. Full variable domain (remainder filled in from reference TRBV7-7 and TRBJ2-5): GAGVSQSPRYKVTKRGQDVTLRCDPISSHATLYWYQQALGQGPEFLTYFNYEAQPDKSGLPSDRFSAERPEGSISTLTIQRTEQRDSAMYRCASSRGQGREETQYFGPGTRLLVL.

The V gene is TRBV21-1, the J gene TRBJ2-7; TRBD1, the table's D call, was not compared with the DNA. TRBV21-1 is deemed a pseudogene. The CDR3 is 12 residues long. The CDR3 coding sequence is TGTGCCAGCATTGACAGATTCTACGAGCAGTACTTC. Its translation is CASIDRFYEQYF.

The V call is TRBV25-1, the J call TRBJ1-2, with D hard to call. Trimming pared 6 bases from V and 6 bases from J, leaving 11 bases between. The germline CDR1 and CDR2 sequences are MGHDK and SYGVNS. The CDR3 runs to 12 residues. The CDR3 DNA sequence: TGTGCCAGCAGAGTAGGGAGTGATGGCTACACCTTC. Protein sequence: CASRVGSDGYTF.

The chain uses TRBV9 and TRBJ2-3, with 12 bases lining up with TRBD2. The CDR3 covers 16 residues. Germline CDR1 reads SGDLS; CDR2 reads YYNGEE. V lost 4 bases to trimming and J lost 1 base; unmatched junction nucleotides: 4. This chain's CDR3 is CASSFRTSGGTDTQYF. The CDR3 DNA reads TGTGCCAGCAGCTTCCGGACTAGCGGGGGCACAGATACGCAGTATTTT.

The chain carries TRBV28 and TRBJ1-1; 7 bases agree with TRBD1. The V and J ends lost 6 bases and 8 bases, in that order; junction bases with no gene match: 12. The germline V gene encodes CDR1 MDHEN and CDR2 SYDVKM. There are 14 residues in the CDR3. For the CDR3, the DNA is TGTGCCAGCAGCCAAGGGGGCGGCGATCAAGAAGCTTTCTTT. This encodes CASSQGGGDQEAFF.

The chain has TRBV27 and TRBJ1-5; 9 bases are shared with TRBD1. Germline V gene data show CDR1 as MNHEY and CDR2 as SMNVEV (reference sequence). The CDR3 sequence is 18 residues long. Germline trimming cut 3 bases from V and 9 bases from J; bases unmatched to any gene: 18. In DNA form, the CDR3 reads TGTGCCAGCAGTTTTCGACCAACAGGGGGCCCGATTGTGTGGCCCCAGCATTTT. It is translated as CASSFRPTGGPIVWPQHF.

This clone was seen only a few times. J is TRBJ1-1 and V is TRBV6-2 or TRBV6-3, with 8 bases that match TRBD1. With 6 bases clipped from V and 0 bases from J, the junction kept 9 bases outside the gene matches. In germline, CDR1 is MNHEY, CDR2 SVGEGT. This CDR3 spans 16 amino acids. CDR3 sequence reads: CASSRRTGIMNTEAFF. The CDR3 DNA follows: TGTGCCAGCAGCCGTCGGACAGGGATCATGAACACTGAAGCTTTCTTT.

V usage is TRBV29-1 and J usage is TRBJ1-1; D might be TRBD1 (5 bases). V was shortened by 4 bases and J by 0 bases, with 12 bases between the two germline ends. Germline V gene data show CDR1 as SQVTM and CDR2 as ANQGSEA. The CDR3 length is 14 residues. This CDR3 is CSVVRGRLNTEAFF. In DNA, the CDR3 is TGCAGCGTTGTTAGGGGCCGTTTGAACACTGAAGCTTTCTTT.

The rearrangement links TRBV27 to TRBJ2-5, with D uncertain. The CDR3 contains 14 residues. Trimming shortened V by 3 bases and J by 5 bases, and 13 bases separated the two germline ends. Germline V gene sequence: CDR1 MNHEY, CDR2 SMNVEV (reference sequence). For the CDR3, the DNA is TGTGCCAGCAGTTTCTCGACACCTCCCGAGACCCAGTACTTC. It specifies CASSFSTPPETQYF.

The chain combines TRBV4-3 with TRBJ2-1, with D perhaps TRBD1 (6 bases). V shed 0 bases and J shed 0 bases, with 18 bases lying between them. This CDR3 has 19 residues. Per germline, CDR1 LGHNA and CDR2 YSLEER. DNA for the CDR3: TGCGCCAGCAGCCAAGACTCGGACAGCAGCAGATTCTCCTACAATGAGCAGTTCTTC. Protein product: CASSQDSDSSRFSYNEQFF.

The chain joins TRBV7-6 to TRBJ2-1, with 7 bases identical to TRBD1. Germline CDR1 is SGHVS and CDR2 is FNYEAQ. The length of the CDR3 is 16 residues. Losses at the gene ends were 5 bases for V and 4 bases for J; bases not matched to a gene: 11. In nucleotides, the CDR3 is TGTGCCAGCAGCCCGTCGGGACAGAATCCTTACAATGAGCAGTTCTTC. Residues: CASSPSGQNPYNEQFF.

This chain connects TRBV7-9 to TRBJ2-1; 10 bases line up with TRBD1. The J segment lost 2 bases and the V segment lost 4 bases, leaving 2 bases of the junction unmatched. The CDR3 sequence is 15 residues long. Germline V gene data show CDR1 as SEHNR and CDR2 as FQNEAQ (reference sequence). Written as DNA, the CDR3 is TGTGCCAGCAGCTCCGACAGGGGGCCCTACAATGAGCAGTTCTTC. Residues: CASSSDRGPYNEQFF.

In nucleotides, the CDR3 is TGTGCCAGCACCCGCGGGGACACTGAAGCTTTCTTT. This sequence encodes CASTRGDTEAFF. The V gene is TRBV6-5, the J gene TRBJ1-1; D gene ambiguous. The CDR3 consists of 12 residues. Between the trimmed V and J ends, which lost 7 bases and 3 bases, there was a span of 9 bases. Germline V gene data show CDR1 as MNHEY and CDR2 as SVGAGI.

The chain has TRBV2 and TRBJ2-2; possibly TRBD2 for D (6 bases). Trimming shortened V by 5 bases and J by 7 bases, and 20 bases separated the two germline ends. The CDR3 has 16 residues. In germline, CDR1 is SNHLY, CDR2 FYNNEI. This CDR3 reads CASSLPGLTSFGELFF. The DNA for the CDR3 is TGTGCCAGCAGTCTCCCAGGGTTGACTAGTTTCGGGGAGCTGTTTTTT. Combining the CDR3 with reference TRBV2 and TRBJ2-2 gives the whole variable domain EPEVTQTPSHQVTQMGQEVILRCVPISNHLYFYWYRQILGQKVEFLVSFYNNEISEKSEIFDDQFSVERPDGSNFTLKIRSTKLEDSAMYFCASSLPGLTSFGELFFGEGSRLTVL.

This clone was counted only a few times. This chain joins TRBV6-1 and TRBJ1-1; D unresolved. The germline V and J ends were trimmed by 1 base and 4 bases, with 7 bases remaining between them. Germline CDR1 is MNHNS and CDR2 is SASEGT. This CDR3 comprises 13 residues. CDR3 nucleotides: TGTGCCAGCAGTGAAGAACGGGGCACTGAAGCTTTCTTT. Translation: CASSEERGTEAFF.

The chain is built from TRBV29-1 and TRBJ1-3, with 7 bases matching TRBD1. The CDR3 is 13 amino acids. Germline assignment: CDR1 SQVTM and CDR2 ANQGSEA. V shed 3 bases and J 4 bases; nucleotides not matched to a gene: 3. CDR3 loop: CSVDKGAGNTIYF. The DNA of the CDR3 is TGCAGCGTTGATAAGGGGGCAGGAAACACCATATATTTT.

The rearrangement links TRBV5-1 to TRBJ2-1; weak D call: TRBD2 (7 bases). This CDR3 is built from 16 residues. Germline CDR1 and CDR2: SGHRS and YFSETQ. Between the trimmed V and J ends, which lost 2 bases and 12 bases, there was a span of 24 bases. The CDR3 spells CASSLNPIGGPEGQFF. In DNA, the CDR3 is TGCGCCAGCAGCTTAAATCCGATCGGGGGGCCGGAAGGGCAGTTCTTC.

The V and J genes are TRBV29-1 and TRBJ1-1, with D hard to call. Germline V CDR1 and CDR2: SQVTM, ANQGSEA. This CDR3 is built from 13 residues. Trimming shortened V by 4 bases and J by 3 bases, and 12 bases separated the two germline ends. CDR3 nucleotides: TGCAGCGTTGGTTGGAGGTTGGACACTGAAGCTTTCTTT. Translation gives CSVGWRLDTEAFF.

DNA of the CDR3: TGTGCCAGCAGGAGTCAGGTGGGCGGGGAGCTGTTTTTT. Encoded protein: CASRSQVGGELFF. The rearrangement joins TRBV3-1 (or the pseudogene TRBV3-2) to TRBJ2-2, with unresolved D. CDR3 length equals 13 residues. CDR1 and CDR2 from the germline V gene are LGHDT and YNNKEL (reference sequence). Between the trimmed V and J ends, which lost 6 bases and 7 bases, there was a span of 12 bases.

This chain connects TRBV29-1 to TRBJ2-5; 8 bases match TRBD1. CDR3 length: 11 amino acids. Germline CDR1 SQVTM, CDR2 ANQGSEA. V was pared by 8 bases and J by 4 bases, with 3 bases of the junction left unmatched. In DNA form, the CDR3 reads TGCAGCACCGACAGGGGAGAGACCCAGTACTTC. It is translated as CSTDRGETQYF.

This clone was observed a handful of times. The chain recombines TRBV7-2 with TRBJ2-2, with D possibly matching TRBD2 (6 bases). From germline, CDR1 is SGHTA and CDR2 FQGNSA. This CDR3 is built from 15 residues. V lost 2 bases, J lost 7 bases, and 14 bases lay in between. The DNA for the CDR3 is TGTGCCAGCAGCTTAAGTCTAGCGTTAAGCGGGGAGCTGTTTTTT. Translation gives CASSLSLALSGELFF. The whole variable domain, filled in from reference TRBV7-2 and TRBJ2-2, reads GAGVSQSPSNKVTEKGKDVELRCDPISGHTALYWYRQSLGQGLEFLIYFQGNSAPDKSGLPSDRFSAERTGGSVSTLTIQRTQQEDSAVYLCASSLSLALSGELFFGEGSRLTVL.